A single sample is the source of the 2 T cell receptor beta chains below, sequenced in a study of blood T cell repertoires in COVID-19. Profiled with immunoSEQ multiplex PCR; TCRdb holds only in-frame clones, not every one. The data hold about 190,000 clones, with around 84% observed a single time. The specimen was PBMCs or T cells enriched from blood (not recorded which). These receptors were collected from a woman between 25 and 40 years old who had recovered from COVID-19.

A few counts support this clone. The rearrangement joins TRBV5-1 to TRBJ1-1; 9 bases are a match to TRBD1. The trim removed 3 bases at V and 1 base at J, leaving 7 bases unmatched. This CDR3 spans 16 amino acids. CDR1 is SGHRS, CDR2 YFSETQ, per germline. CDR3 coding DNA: TGCGCCAGCAGCTGGGGACCGGGACAGGGGAACACTGAAGCTTTCTTT. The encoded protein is CASSWGPGQGNTEAFF.

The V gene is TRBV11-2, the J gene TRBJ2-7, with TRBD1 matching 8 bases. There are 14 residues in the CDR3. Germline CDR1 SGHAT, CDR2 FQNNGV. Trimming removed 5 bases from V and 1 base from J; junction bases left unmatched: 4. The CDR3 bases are TGTGCCAGCAGCCGAGACAGGGGTTCCTACGAGCAGTACGTC. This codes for CASSRDRGSYEQYV.